The clone carrying this TCR beta chain has a single count. Germline V CDR1 and CDR2: LGHNA, YSLEER. The CDR3 runs 16 residues. The ends lost 5 bases at V and 0 bases at J; junction bases unmatched: 7. The data are from a study of T cells in narcolepsy. The protocol was immunoSEQ multiplex PCR, while the TCRdb copy is restricted to in-frame clones and leaves out a portion. The sample lists fewer than 35,000 clones; roughly four fifths were seen once. Source material: memory (CD45RA-) CD4+ T cells from blood. The TCR sequence derives from a human donor in good health. The chain carries TRBV4-3 and TRBJ1-2; 9 bases match TRBD1. CDR3 sequence: CASSSGQGSSNYGYTF. As DNA, the CDR3 is TGCGCCAGCAGCTCGGGACAGGGATCTTCTAACTATGGCTACACCTTC.